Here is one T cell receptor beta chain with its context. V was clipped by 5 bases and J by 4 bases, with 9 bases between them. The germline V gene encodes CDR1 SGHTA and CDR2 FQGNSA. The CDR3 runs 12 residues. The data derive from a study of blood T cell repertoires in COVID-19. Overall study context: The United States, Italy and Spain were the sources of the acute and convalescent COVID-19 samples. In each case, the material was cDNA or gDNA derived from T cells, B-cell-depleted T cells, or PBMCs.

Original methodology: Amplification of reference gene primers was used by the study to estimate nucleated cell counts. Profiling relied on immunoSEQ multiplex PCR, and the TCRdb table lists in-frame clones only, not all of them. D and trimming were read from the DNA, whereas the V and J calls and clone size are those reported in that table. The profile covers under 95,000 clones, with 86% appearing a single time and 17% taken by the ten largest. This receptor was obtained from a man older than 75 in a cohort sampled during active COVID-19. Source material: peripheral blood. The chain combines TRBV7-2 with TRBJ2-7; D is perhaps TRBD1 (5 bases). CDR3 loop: CASSQGGYEQYF. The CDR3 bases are TGTGCCAGCAGCCAGGGCGGTTACGAGCAGTACTTC.